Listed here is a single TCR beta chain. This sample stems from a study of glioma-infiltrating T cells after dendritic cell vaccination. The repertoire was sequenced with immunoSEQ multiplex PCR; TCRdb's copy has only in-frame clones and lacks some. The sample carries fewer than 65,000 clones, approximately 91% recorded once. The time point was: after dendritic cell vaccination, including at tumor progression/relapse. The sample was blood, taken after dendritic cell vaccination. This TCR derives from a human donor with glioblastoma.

The CDR3 nucleotides are TGTGCCAGCAGCTTGACGGAGTATAACGAGCAGTACTTC. It encodes CASSLTEYNEQYF. This chain joins TRBV7-9 and TRBJ2-7; D is unresolved. The CDR3 is 13 amino acids. Trimming pared 3 bases from V and 5 bases from J, leaving 11 bases between. Germline V gives CDR1 SEHNR, CDR2 FQNEAQ (reference sequence).